This TCR beta chain was captured in a study of OX40 agonist ivuxolimab in advanced cancers. Overall study: Males comprised 70% to 90% of the group, whose mean age was approximately 60 years (range 23 to 79).

V gave up 0 bases and J gave up 0 bases; unmatched junction bases: 1. CDR1 and CDR2 from the germline V gene are MNHEY and SVGAGI. The CDR3 length is 16 residues. Generated by immunoSEQ multiplex PCR, the TCRdb table keeps only in-frame clones and is missing some. The table lists approximately 94,000 clones, approximately 81% of them singletons. A word on this clone: Its antigen remains unknown. Additional DNA sequences in this sample encode the identical CDR3.

Whole-study findings and limits: The specificity for antigen of the expanded peripheral T cells was not determined. With doses of 0.1-3.0 mg/kg, partial responders showed among the lowest clonal expansion. Doses of 0.1 to 3.0 mg/kg were accompanied by clonal expansion of CD4+ and CD8+ blood T cells by week 6.

The sequencing used CD4+ or CD8+ T cells sorted from blood, collected in a trial of the OX40 agonist ivuxolimab. V usage is TRBV6-5 and J usage is TRBJ2-1, with 8 positions matching TRBD1. The receptor comes from an adult with an advanced solid tumor such as melanoma, head and neck, liver or kidney cancer. The CDR3 reads CASSYSGTGSYNEQFF. CDR3 in DNA: TGTGCCAGCAGTTACTCAGGGACAGGCTCCTACAATGAGCAGTTCTTC.